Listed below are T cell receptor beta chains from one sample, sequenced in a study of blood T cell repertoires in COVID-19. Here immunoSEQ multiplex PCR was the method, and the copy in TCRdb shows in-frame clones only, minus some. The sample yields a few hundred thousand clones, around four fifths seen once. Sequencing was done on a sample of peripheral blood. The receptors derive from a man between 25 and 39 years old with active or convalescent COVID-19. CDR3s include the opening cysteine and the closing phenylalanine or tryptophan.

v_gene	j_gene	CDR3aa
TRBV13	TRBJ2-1	CASSYRPKWDNEQFF
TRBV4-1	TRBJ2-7	CASSQERTGGHEQYF
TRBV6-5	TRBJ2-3	CASSYERGSTDTQYF
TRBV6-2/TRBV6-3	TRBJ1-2	CASSGDRFNGYTF
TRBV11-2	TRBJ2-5	CASSLVGGRAKETQYF
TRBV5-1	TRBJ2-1	CASSLGTSGASEQFF
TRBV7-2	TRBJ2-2	CASSLGQGATGELFF
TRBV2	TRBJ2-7	CASSDSGRFYEQYF
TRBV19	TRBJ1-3	CASSIERTGGIAGNTIYF
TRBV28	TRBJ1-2	CASRGGQGPLSGYTF
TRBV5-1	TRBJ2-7	CASSGPGQGLAGGPRNEQYF
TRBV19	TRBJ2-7	CASSISHEQYF
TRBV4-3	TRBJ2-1	CASSQDWGGRRDEQFF
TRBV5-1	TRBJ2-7	CASSLGGYSYEQYF
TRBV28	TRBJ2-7	CASSPVGAAYEQYF
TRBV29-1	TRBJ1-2	CSVVGRGENGYTF
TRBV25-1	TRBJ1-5	CASSGTGGAGQPQHF
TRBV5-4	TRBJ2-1	CASSPTSGGYNEQFF
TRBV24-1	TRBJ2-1	CATSERGQVSNEQFF
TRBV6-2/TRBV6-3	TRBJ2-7	CASSRFTGTGLHEQYF
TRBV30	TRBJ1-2	CAKSGQGAHYGYTF
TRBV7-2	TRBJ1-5	CASSLLRTYGNQPQHF
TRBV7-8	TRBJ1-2	CASSMDRNYGYTF
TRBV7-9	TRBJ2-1	CASSSSGGAYNEQFF
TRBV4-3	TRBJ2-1	CASSQRDRGYHSYNEQFF
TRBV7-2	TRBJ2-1	CASSFAGGGEQFF
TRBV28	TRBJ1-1	CASSFPGRTEAFF
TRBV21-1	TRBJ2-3	CASVPGLAERTDTQYF
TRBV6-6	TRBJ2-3	CASNYRVGTEATQYF
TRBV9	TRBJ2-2	CASSVQGELAGGPTGELFF
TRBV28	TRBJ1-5	CASKERQGGQPQHF
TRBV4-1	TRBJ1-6	CASSQEIGTLSSPLHF
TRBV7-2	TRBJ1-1	CASSLPTGGYTEAFF
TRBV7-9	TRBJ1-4	CASSFNQGYGNEKLFF
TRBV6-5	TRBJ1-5	CASSPQIRGKQPQHF
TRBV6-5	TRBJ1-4	CASSYGVGGNEKLFF
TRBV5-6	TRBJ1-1	CASSYDTNTEAFF
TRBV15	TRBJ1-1	CATSRDLGMNTEAFF
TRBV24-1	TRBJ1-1	CATRVCRDREDTEAFF
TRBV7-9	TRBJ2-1	CASSLLKGHQFF
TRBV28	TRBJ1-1	CASTNPPLNTEAFF
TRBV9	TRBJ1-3	CASSVIGGPGNTIYF
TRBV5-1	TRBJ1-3	CASSLTGPSGNTIYF
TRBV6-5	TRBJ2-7	CASSYGTPPYEQYF
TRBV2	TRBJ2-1	CASTGLASYNEQFF
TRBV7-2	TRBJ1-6	CATSLGALNSPLHF
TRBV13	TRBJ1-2	CASSLTRTGFRPESGYGYTF
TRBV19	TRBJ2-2	CASKPTGPTGELFF
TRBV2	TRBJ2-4	CASSEMAAGLAKNIQYF
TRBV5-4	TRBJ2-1	CASSKGQAGHEQFF
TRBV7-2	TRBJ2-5	CASSKGLAGGEETQYF
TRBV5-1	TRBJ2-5	CASSFGTGQETQYF
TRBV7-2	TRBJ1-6	CASSLGPPSSYNSPLHF
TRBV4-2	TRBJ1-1	CASSHLTGNTEAFF
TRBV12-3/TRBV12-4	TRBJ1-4	CASSLLLNEKLFF
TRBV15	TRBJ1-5	CATSRDRGRNQPQHF
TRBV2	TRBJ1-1	CASSTTAMNTEAFF
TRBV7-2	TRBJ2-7	CATSLAGVLYEQYF